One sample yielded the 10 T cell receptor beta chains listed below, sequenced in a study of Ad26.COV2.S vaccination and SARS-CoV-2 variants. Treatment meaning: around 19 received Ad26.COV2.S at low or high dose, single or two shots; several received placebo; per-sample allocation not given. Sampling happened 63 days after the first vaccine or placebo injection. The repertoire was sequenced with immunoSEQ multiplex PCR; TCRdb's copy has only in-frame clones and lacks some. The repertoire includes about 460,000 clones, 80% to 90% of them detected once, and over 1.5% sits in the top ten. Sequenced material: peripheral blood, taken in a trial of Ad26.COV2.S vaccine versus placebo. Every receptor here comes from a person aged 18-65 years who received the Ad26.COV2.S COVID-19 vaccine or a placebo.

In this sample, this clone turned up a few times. CDR3 amino acids: CASSRETGSNTEAFF. The CDR3 nucleotides are TGTGCCAGCAGCCGAGAGACAGGATCGAACACTGAAGCTTTCTTT. The chain employs TRBV5-4 and TRBJ1-1; possibly TRBD1 for D (6 bases). The CDR3 runs 15 residues. Trimming took off 4 bases at V and 1 base at J, with 14 bases between the two ends. The germline gives CDR1 SGHNT, CDR2 YYREEE (reference sequence). Variable domain in full (rest from reference TRBV5-4 and TRBJ1-1): ETGVTQSPTHLIKTRGQQVTLRCSSQSGHNTVSWYQQALGQGPQFIFQYYREEENGRGNFPPRFSGLQFPNYSSELNVNALELDDSALYLCASSRETGSNTEAFFGQGTRLTVV.

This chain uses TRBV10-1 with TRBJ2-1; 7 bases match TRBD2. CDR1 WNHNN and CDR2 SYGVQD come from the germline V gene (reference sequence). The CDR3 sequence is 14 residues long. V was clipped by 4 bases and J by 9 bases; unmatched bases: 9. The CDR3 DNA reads TGCGCCAGCAGTGTTGCGGGGAGGGCGGCTGAGCAGTTCTTC. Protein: CASSVAGRAAEQFF.

This chain's CDR3 is CASSSGQNYGYTF. The CDR3 bases are TGTGCCAGCAGCTCGGGACAGAACTATGGCTACACCTTC. V gene TRBV7-2 combines with J gene TRBJ1-2, with 7 positions matching TRBD1. This CDR3 is built from 13 residues. Unmatched junction bases numbered 1, after V lost 4 bases and J lost 2 bases. Germline V lookup: CDR1 SGHTA, CDR2 FQGNSA.

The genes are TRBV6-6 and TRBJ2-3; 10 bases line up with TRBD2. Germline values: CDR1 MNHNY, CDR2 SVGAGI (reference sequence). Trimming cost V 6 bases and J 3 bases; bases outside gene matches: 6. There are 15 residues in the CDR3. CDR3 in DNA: TGTGCCAGCAGACAAGCGGGAGGGGAAACAGATACGCAGTATTTT. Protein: CASRQAGGETDTQYF.

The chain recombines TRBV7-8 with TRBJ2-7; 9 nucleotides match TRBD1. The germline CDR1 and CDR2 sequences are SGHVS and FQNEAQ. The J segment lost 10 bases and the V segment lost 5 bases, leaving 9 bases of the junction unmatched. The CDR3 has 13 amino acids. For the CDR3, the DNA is TGTGCCAGCAGCCTGGGGACAGGGTCGGACCAGTACTTC. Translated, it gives CASSLGTGSDQYF.

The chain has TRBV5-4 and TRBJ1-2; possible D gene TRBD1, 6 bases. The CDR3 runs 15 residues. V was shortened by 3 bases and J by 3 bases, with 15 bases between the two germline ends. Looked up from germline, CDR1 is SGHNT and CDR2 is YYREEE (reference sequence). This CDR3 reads CASSSPGQNHYGYTF. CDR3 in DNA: TGTGCCAGCAGCTCTCCTGGACAGAACCACTATGGCTACACCTTC.

CDR3 sequence: CASSDTSAGQDIYGYTF. CDR3 sequence (DNA): TGTGCCAGCAGTGACACCTCCGCGGGACAGGATATCTATGGCTACACCTTC. The chain employs TRBV6-1 and TRBJ1-2; 8 bases align to TRBD1. CDR3 length: 17 amino acids. Germline V gene sequence: CDR1 MNHNS, CDR2 SASEGT. V trimming: 3 bases; J trimming: 4 bases; junction bases outside the gene matches: 13.

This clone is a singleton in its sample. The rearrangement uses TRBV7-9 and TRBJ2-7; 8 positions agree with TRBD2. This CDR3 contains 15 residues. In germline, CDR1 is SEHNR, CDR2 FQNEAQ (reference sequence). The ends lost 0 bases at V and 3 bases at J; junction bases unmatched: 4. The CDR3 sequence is CASSLALGRVYEQYF. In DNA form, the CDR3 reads TGTGCCAGCAGCTTAGCGCTCGGGAGGGTCTACGAGCAGTACTTC.

CDR3 residues: CASRDQIQGAHGYTF. The CDR3, as DNA: TGTGCCAGCAGGGACCAGATACAGGGGGCGCATGGCTACACCTTC. This sequence joins TRBV11-2 and TRBJ1-2; 9 bases fit TRBD1. Germline values: CDR1 SGHAT, CDR2 FQNNGV. Trimming took 6 bases from V and 6 from J; bases not matched to a gene: 11. The CDR3 consists of 15 residues. Full variable domain (missing parts from reference TRBV11-2 and TRBJ1-2): EAGVAQSPRYKIIEKRQSVAFWCNPISGHATLYWYQQILGQGPKLLIQFQNNGVVDDSQLPKDRFSAERLKGVDSTLKIQPAKLEDSAVYLCASRDQIQGAHGYTFGSGTRLTVV.

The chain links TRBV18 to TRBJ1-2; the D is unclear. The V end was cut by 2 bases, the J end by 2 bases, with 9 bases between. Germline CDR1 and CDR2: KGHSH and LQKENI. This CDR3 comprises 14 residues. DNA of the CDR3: TGTGCCAGCTCACCATCGTCAGAGAACTATGGCTACACCTTC. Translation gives CASSPSSENYGYTF.